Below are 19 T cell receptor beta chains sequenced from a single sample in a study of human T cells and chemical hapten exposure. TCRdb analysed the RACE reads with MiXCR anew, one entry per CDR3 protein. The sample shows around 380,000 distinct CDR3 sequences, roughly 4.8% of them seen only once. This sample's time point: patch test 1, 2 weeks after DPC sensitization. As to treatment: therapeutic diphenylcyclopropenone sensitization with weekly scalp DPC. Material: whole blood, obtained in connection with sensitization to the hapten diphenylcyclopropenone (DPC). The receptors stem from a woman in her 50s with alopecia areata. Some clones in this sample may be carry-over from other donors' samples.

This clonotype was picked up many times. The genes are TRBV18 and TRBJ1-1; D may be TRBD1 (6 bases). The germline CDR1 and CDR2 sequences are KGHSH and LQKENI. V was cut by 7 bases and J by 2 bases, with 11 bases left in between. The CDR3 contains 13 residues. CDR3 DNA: TGTGCCAGCTTTACAGGGACAAACACTGAAGCTTTCTTT. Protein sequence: CASFTGTNTEAFF.

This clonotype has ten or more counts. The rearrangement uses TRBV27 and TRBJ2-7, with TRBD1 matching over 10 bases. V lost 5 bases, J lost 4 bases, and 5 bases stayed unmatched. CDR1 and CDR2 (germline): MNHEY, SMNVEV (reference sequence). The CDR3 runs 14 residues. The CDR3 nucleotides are TGTGCCAGCAGTCCGACGGGACAGGGGTACGAGCAGTACTTC. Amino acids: CASSPTGQGYEQYF.

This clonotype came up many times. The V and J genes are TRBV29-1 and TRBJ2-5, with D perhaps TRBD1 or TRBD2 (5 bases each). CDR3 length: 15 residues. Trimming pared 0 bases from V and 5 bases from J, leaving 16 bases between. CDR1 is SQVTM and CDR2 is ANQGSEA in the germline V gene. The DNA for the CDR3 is TGCAGCGTTGAAGAAGGGACGGACATGACCGAGACCCAGTACTTC. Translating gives CSVEEGTDMTETQYF.

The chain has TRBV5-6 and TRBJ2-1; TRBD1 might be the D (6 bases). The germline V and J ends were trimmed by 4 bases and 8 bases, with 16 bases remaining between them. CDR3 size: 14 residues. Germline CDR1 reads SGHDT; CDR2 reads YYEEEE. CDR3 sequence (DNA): TGTGCCAGCAGCCCCAGGGGCCGCGACCATGAGCAGTTCTTC. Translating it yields CASSPRGRDHEQFF. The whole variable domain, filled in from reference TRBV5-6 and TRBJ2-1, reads DAGVTQSPTHLIKTRGQQVTLRCSPKSGHDTVSWYQQALGQGPQFIFQYYEEEERQRGNFPDRFSGHQFPNYSSELNVNALLLGDSALYLCASSPRGRDHEQFFGPGTRLTVL.

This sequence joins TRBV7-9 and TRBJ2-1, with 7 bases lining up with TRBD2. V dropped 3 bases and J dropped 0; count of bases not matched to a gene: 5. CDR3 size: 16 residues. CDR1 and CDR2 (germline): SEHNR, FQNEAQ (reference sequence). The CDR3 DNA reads TGTGCCAGCAGCTTGGATACGGGGGGCTCCTACAATGAGCAGTTCTTC. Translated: CASSLDTGGSYNEQFF.

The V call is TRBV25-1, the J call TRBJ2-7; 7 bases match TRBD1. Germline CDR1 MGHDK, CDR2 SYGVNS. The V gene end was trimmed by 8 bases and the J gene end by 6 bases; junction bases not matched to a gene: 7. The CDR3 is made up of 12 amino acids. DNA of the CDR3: TGTGCCAGCGGCGACACAGGGGTCGAGCAGTACTTC. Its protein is CASGDTGVEQYF.

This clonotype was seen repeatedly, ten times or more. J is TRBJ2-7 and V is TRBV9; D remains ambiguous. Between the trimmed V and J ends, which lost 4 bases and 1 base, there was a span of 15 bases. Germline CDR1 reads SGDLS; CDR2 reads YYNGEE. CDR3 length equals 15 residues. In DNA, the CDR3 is TGTGCCAGCAGCCCTCGACTTGACATTTCCTACGAGCAGTACTTC. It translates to CASSPRLDISYEQYF.

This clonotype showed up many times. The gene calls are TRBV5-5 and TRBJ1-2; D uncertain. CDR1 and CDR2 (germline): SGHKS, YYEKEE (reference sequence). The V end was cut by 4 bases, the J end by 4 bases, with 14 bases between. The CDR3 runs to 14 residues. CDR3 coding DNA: TGTGCCAGCAGCCCCAACGACCCCGTCTATGGCTACACCTTC. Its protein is CASSPNDPVYGYTF.

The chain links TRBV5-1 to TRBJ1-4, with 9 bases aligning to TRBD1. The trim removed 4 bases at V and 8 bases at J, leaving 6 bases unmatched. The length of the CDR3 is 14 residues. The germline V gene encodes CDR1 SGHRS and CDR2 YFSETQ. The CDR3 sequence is CASSPGTGQEKLFF. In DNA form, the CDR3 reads TGCGCCAGCAGCCCCGGGACAGGGCAGGAAAAACTGTTTTTT.

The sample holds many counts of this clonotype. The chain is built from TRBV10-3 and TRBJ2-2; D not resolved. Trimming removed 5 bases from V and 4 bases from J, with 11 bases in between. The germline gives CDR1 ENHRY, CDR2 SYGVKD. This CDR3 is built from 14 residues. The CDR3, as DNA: TGTGCCATCAGTCCCTCTACGGGCACCGGGGAGCTGTTTTTT. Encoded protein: CAISPSTGTGELFF.

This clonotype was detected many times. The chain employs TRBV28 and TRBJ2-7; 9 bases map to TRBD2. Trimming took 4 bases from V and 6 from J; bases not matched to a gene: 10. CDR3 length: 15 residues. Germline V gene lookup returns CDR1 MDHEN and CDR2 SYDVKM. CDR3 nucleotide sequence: TGTGCCAGCAGTTCTATAGCGGGAGTAGAGGGCGAGCAGTACTTC. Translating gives CASSSIAGVEGEQYF.

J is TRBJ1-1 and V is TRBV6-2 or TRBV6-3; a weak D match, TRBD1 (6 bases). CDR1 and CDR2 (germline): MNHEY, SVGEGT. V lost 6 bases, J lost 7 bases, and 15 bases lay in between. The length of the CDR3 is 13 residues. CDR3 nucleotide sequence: TGTGCCAGCAGAACCCTGGGACACCTTGAAGCTTTCTTT. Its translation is CASRTLGHLEAFF.

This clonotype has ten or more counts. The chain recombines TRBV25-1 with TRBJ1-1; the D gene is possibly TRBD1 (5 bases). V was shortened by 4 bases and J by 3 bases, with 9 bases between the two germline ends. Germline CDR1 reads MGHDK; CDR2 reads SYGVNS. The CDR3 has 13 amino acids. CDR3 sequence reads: CASSGEGHTEAFF. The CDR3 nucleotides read TGTGCCAGCAGTGGAGAGGGGCACACTGAAGCTTTCTTT.

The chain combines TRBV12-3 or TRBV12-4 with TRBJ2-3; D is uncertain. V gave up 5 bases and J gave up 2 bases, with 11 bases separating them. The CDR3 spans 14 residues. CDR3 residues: CASSPTPNTDTQYF. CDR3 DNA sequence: TGTGCCAGCAGTCCCACCCCAAACACAGATACGCAGTATTTT.

The CDR3 DNA sequence: TGTGCCTGGAGGAAAAAGGGACAGGGTGAAGCTTTCTTT. Translated: CAWRKKGQGEAFF. This chain joins TRBV30 and TRBJ1-1; TRBD1 aligns across 9 bases. Germline CDR1 reads GTSNPN; CDR2 reads SVGIG (reference sequence). V shed 3 bases and J 7 bases; nucleotides not matched to a gene: 6. The CDR3 is 13 amino acids.

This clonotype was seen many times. CDR3 nucleotides: TGTGCCAGCAGCTTAGTGTGGGGGGCGAGGGAGACCCAGTACTTC. Its protein product is CASSLVWGARETQYF. The rearrangement joins TRBV7-2 to TRBJ2-5; D possibly matches TRBD1 or TRBD2 (6 bases each). The germline CDR1 and CDR2 sequences are SGHTA and FQGNSA. This CDR3 has 15 residues. The germline V and J ends were trimmed by 1 base and 5 bases, with 14 bases remaining between them.

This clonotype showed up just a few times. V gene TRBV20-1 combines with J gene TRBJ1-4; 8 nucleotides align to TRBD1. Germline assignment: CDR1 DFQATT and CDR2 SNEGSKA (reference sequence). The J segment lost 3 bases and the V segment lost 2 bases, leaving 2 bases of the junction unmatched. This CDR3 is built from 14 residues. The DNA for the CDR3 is TGCAGTGCTAGACAGGGGGCGGCTAATGAAAAACTGTTTTTT. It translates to CSARQGAANEKLFF.

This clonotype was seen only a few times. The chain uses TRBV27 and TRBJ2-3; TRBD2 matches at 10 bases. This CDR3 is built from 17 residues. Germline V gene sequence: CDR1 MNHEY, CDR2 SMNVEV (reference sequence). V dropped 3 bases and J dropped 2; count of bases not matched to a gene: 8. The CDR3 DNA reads TGTGCCAGCAGTTTCCAGGCTAGCGGGGGCTACACAGATACGCAGTATTTT. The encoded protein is CASSFQASGGYTDTQYF.

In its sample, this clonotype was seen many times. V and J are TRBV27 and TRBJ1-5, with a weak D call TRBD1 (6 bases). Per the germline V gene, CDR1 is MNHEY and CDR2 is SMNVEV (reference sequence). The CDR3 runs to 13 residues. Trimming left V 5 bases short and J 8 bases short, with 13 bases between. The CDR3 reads CASSPNRVEPQHF. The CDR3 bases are TGTGCCAGCAGTCCCAACAGGGTAGAGCCCCAGCATTTT.